A single sample gave rise to the 16 T cell receptor beta chains below, sequenced in a study of OX40 agonist ivuxolimab in advanced cancers. Profiled with immunoSEQ multiplex PCR; TCRdb holds only in-frame clones, not every one. The sample includes tens of thousands of clones, around 84% of them seen just once. The source material was CD4+ or CD8+ T cells sorted from blood, sampled in a trial of the OX40 agonist ivuxolimab. These receptors were taken from an adult with an advanced solid tumor such as melanoma, head and neck, liver or kidney cancer.

The rearrangement joins TRBV7-6 to TRBJ1-5; weak D call: TRBD1 (5 bases). CDR1 and CDR2 (germline): SGHVS, FNYEAQ. This CDR3 contains 16 residues. The V end lost 4 bases, the J end lost 0 bases, and 13 bases lay between the germline ends. The DNA for the CDR3 is TGTGCCAGCAGCTCCGAAAGGGGAAATAGCAATCAGCCCCAGCATTTT. It specifies CASSSERGNSNQPQHF.

The V gene is TRBV9, the J gene TRBJ2-7; 8 bases fit TRBD1. Germline loops: CDR1 SGDLS, CDR2 YYNGEE. With V trimmed by 0 bases and J by 7 bases, 12 bases remained unmatched. The CDR3 sequence is 16 residues long. The CDR3 nucleotides are TGTGCCAGCAGCGTAGCATATCAGGGGGCGTCGGGGGAGCAGTACTTC. Its translation: CASSVAYQGASGEQYF.

CDR3 nucleotides: TGCAGCGTTGAAGCGCAGGGAATCAATGGCTACACCTTC. Protein: CSVEAQGINGYTF. V gene TRBV29-1 combines with J gene TRBJ1-2; perhaps TRBD1 as D (5 bases). V lost 1 base, J lost 6 bases, and 12 bases lay in between. There are 13 residues in the CDR3. The germline V gene has CDR1 SQVTM and CDR2 ANQGSEA. Together with reference TRBV29-1 and TRBJ1-2, the CDR3 gives the full variable domain: SAVISQKPSRDICQRGTSLTIQCQVDSQVTMMFWYRQQPGQSLTLIATANQGSEATYESGFVIDKFPISRPNLTFSTLTVSNMSPEDSSIYLCSVEAQGINGYTFGSGTRLTVV.

V gene TRBV4-1 combines with J gene TRBJ2-6; D remains unclear. Germline V gene sequence: CDR1 MGHRA, CDR2 YSYEKL. CDR3 length equals 21 residues. The V and J ends lost 0 bases and 1 base respectively, with 22 bases between them. DNA for the CDR3: TGCGCCAGCAGCCAAGATTCAGACGGTATCCAAGGACGTTCTGGGGCCAACGTCCTGACTTTC. Its protein product is CASSQDSDGIQGRSGANVLTF.

The chain uses TRBV9 and TRBJ2-5, with 11 bases fitting TRBD2. Germline V CDR1 and CDR2: SGDLS, YYNGEE. Germline trimming cut 2 bases from V and 4 bases from J; bases unmatched to any gene: 7. The CDR3 spans 16 residues. The CDR3 sequence is CASSVTGLAVIETQYF. CDR3 coding DNA: TGTGCCAGCAGCGTTACGGGACTAGCGGTAATAGAGACCCAGTACTTC.

This sequence joins TRBV6-5 and TRBJ1-1, with 10 bases that match TRBD1. In germline, CDR1 is MNHEY, CDR2 SVGAGI. This CDR3 is built from 13 residues. The V and J ends lost 6 bases and 5 bases, in that order; junction bases with no gene match: 3. CDR3 DNA: TGTGCCAGCAGCTGGGACAGGGGAACTGAAGCTTTCTTT. Translated: CASSWDRGTEAFF.

V and J are TRBV21-1 and TRBJ1-5. TRBV21-1 is a listed pseudogene. This CDR3 is built from 14 residues. The CDR3 protein is CASSPGRTYQPQHF. The CDR3 coding sequence is TGTGCCAGCTCCCCCGGGAGGACCTATCAGCCCCAGCATTTT.

This sequence joins TRBV27 and TRBJ1-2, with D unclear. Germline CDR1 reads MNHEY; CDR2 reads SMNVEV (reference sequence). V was clipped by 5 bases and J by 1 base, with 8 bases between them. This CDR3 contains 13 residues. The CDR3 here is CASSPTFNYGYTF. The CDR3 DNA follows: TGTGCCAGCAGTCCTACATTTAACTATGGCTACACCTTC.

This rearrangement joins TRBV2 to TRBJ2-7, with D perhaps TRBD2 (6 bases). Deletions cut 7 bases from V and 0 bases from J, with 13 bases between. This CDR3 has 14 amino acids. Germline lookup yields CDR1 SNHLY and CDR2 FYNNEI. The CDR3 DNA sequence: TGTGCCAGCACCCGGGACTCCAGCTCCTACGAGCAGTACTTC. It codes for CASTRDSSSYEQYF.

This chain connects TRBV7-6 to TRBJ1-1, with a weak D call TRBD1 (5 bases). The CDR3 covers 15 residues. The V and J ends lost 0 bases and 5 bases respectively, with 13 bases between them. CDR1 is SGHVS and CDR2 is FNYEAQ in the germline V gene. CDR3 region: CASSLASGGRTEAFF. The CDR3, as DNA: TGTGCCAGCAGCTTAGCAAGCGGGGGAAGAACTGAAGCTTTCTTT.

This clone was seen only once. This chain connects TRBV11-2 to TRBJ1-2; tentatively, D is TRBD1 (6 bases). V was cut by 6 bases and J by 3 bases, with 26 bases left in between. The CDR3 consists of 18 residues. The V gene's germline CDR1 is SGHAT and CDR2 FQNNGV. The CDR3 region is CASSLSGGPQGSYYGYTF. CDR3 nucleotides: TGTGCCAGCAGTCTCAGCGGGGGGCCCCAGGGGTCGTACTATGGCTACACCTTC.

CDR3 in amino acids: CASSFGQRHYEQYF. CDR3 coding DNA: TGTGCCAGCAGCTTCGGACAGAGACACTACGAGCAGTACTTC. This chain links TRBV7-2 with TRBJ2-7, with D maybe TRBD1 (6 bases). The CDR3 sequence is 14 residues long. CDR1 is SGHTA and CDR2 is FQGNSA in the germline V gene. Deletions cut 3 bases from V and 3 bases from J, with 12 bases between.

This chain connects TRBV11-2 to TRBJ2-5, with TRBD1 as a possible D gene (6 bases). This CDR3 has 13 amino acids. Trimming removed 5 bases from V and 3 bases from J, with 10 bases in between. Per the germline V gene, CDR1 is SGHAT and CDR2 is FQNNGV. The CDR3 here is CASSPYREETQYF. The DNA of the CDR3 is TGTGCCAGCAGCCCCTACAGGGAAGAGACCCAGTACTTC. The full variable domain, with the rest looked up from reference TRBV11-2 and TRBJ2-5, is EAGVAQSPRYKIIEKRQSVAFWCNPISGHATLYWYQQILGQGPKLLIQFQNNGVVDDSQLPKDRFSAERLKGVDSTLKIQPAKLEDSAVYLCASSPYREETQYFGPGTRLLVL.

The chain is built from TRBV4-3 and TRBJ1-1, with D possibly TRBD1 on 6 matching bases. The CDR3 consists of 15 residues. V was clipped by 1 base and J by 8 bases, with 17 bases between them. Per the germline V gene, CDR1 is LGHNA and CDR2 is YSLEER. The CDR3: CASSQVGTPGREAFF. The CDR3 DNA reads TGCGCCAGCAGCCAAGTAGGGACACCGGGTCGGGAAGCTTTCTTT.

The gene calls are TRBV4-1 and TRBJ2-7, with a weak D call TRBD2 (6 bases). Trimming pared 1 base from V and 5 bases from J, leaving 15 bases between. CDR1 is MGHRA and CDR2 is YSYEKL in the germline V gene. This CDR3 is 15 amino acids long. CDR3 protein: CASSQGWGESNEQYF. The DNA for the CDR3 is TGCGCCAGCAGCCAAGGATGGGGGGAGTCGAACGAGCAGTACTTC.

The CDR3 sequence: CASSDAVGHYGYTF. In DNA form, the CDR3 reads TGTGCCAGCAGTGATGCGGTGGGCCACTATGGCTACACCTTC. This sequence joins TRBV6-5 and TRBJ1-2, with D hard to call. CDR3 length: 14 amino acids. Germline CDR1 MNHEY, CDR2 SVGAGI. V lost 5 bases, J lost 3 bases, and 13 bases lay in between.